This T cell receptor beta chain was captured by sequencing in a study of T-cell memory formation after mild COVID-19 (dated by TCRdb to about 2021). Context from the whole study: TCR sequence clusters from the two donors were largely donor specific. The cohort comprised two young, previously healthy adult volunteers, one female and one male. In a couple of donors, T-cell clones that expanded and contracted after mild COVID-19 were tracked by sequencing TCRalpha and TCRbeta repertoires over time.

Trimming removed 0 bases from V and 2 bases from J, leaving 7 bases between the germline ends. The germline V gene yields SGHVS for CDR1 and FQNEAQ for CDR2. CDR3 length: 14 amino acids, cysteine to phenylalanine. The retained sequence is limited to the CDR3, 42 bases, with the frame set at the first base. Ficoll-Paque density gradient centrifugation was the method used to isolate PBMCs. With respect to this clonotype: There is no known antigen for this receptor. Within one base of it there is no much larger clone, and no base qualities were kept.

The investigation overall reported the following: Contracting CD4+ clones turned up mainly in the CM and EM memory subsets, whereas EMRA was where CD8+ clones were enriched. From day 15 to 85, contracting clones showed balanced CD4/CD8 phenotypes, whereas a second wave of clones that expanded from day 15 to 37 leaned towards CD4+. Only two mild cases were covered in the study, and larger cohorts including severe cases with pre-infection samples were considered necessary. The detection of some responding clones in pre-infection memory suggests that pre-existing cross-reactive memory T cells joined the SARS-CoV-2 response. The second-wave clones that peaked on day 37 were not confirmed to be SARS-CoV-2 specific.

Sequencing relied on an Illumina NovaSeq 6000. TCRalpha and TCRbeta cDNA libraries were built by 5'RACE with constant-segment primers, adding sample barcodes and unique molecular identifiers. RNA was extracted from every sample with Trizol reagent. Libraries were amplified in two PCR steps, with a second sample barcode and Illumina TruSeq adapters added in the second step. Sequencing of libraries was performed on an Illumina NovaSeq with 2 x 150 bp paired-end reads. The original methods were these. Demultiplexing of reads and collapsing into UMI-guided consensus sequences were performed with migec v1.2.7. With mixcr v2.1.11, UMI consensuses were aligned to TRA and TRB V and J templates and assembled into clonotypes. A clonotype was counted as expanded or contracted only if both edgeR and NoisET called the change significant, with noise models trained on biological replicates. For edgeR calls, the thresholds were a false discovery rate-adjusted p below 0.01 and a log2 fold-change of 1. As an exploratory analysis of dynamics, PCA with hierarchical clustering was applied to max-normalized trajectories of the 1000 most abundant clonotypes. Separately sequenced CD4+ and CD8+ repertoires were used to assign a CD4 or CD8 phenotype to each responding clone. Using fastp at Q25 and MiXCR, TCRdb reprocessed the public reads and kept productive beta chains. Every distinct CDR3 protein forms one entry, paired with its most common genes and DNA. TCRdb, not the authors, supplied the V and J calls. This sample holds about 250,000 distinct CDR3 sequences; approximately 15% were observed only once. 2% to 2.5% of the sample is in the top ten clones.

The material sequenced was PBMCs or a T cell subset sorted from them (not recorded which). The sequence was collected from an adult woman who had mild COVID-19 (a few samples of this study predate the infection). The sample titles of this study are shuffled in the database, so cell type and time point are left out; the donor was told from shared clones. The chain links TRBV7-8 with TRBJ1-1, with no confident D gene call. The DNA sequence reads TGTGCCAGCAGCTTAGCGACGGCAAACACTGAAGCTTTCTTT. Its coded protein is CASSLATANTEAFF. The CDR3 plus the reference TRBV7-8 and TRBJ1-1 genes for the other parts give the full variable domain: GAGVSQSPRYKVAKRGQDVALRCDPISGHVSLFWYQQALGQGPEFLTYFQNEAQLDKSGLPSDRFFAERPEGSVSTLKIQRTQQEDSAVYLCASSLATANTEAFFGQGTRLTVV.